Each of the 18 T cell receptor beta chains below was sequenced from the same sample in a study of beta chain features in type 1 diabetes. Study-wide findings and caveats: There was a moderate but significant shortening of TCRB CDR3s in all four CD4+ subsets of Type 1 diabetes patients.

What was sequenced were expressed TCRB transcripts, since all of the isolated RNA had been reverse transcribed. TCRdb's table, derived via immunoSEQ multiplex PCR, lists solely in-frame clones and lacks some. Found here are under 200,000 clones, approximately 10% of them singletons; the top ten hold more than 0.4%. These receptors' antigens are unknown. Material: central memory CD4+ T cells from blood. All receptors come from a man under 40 with type 1 diabetes.

The chain uses TRBV15 and TRBJ2-5, with TRBD2 matching 9 bases. The germline gives CDR1 LNHNV, CDR2 YYDKDF (reference sequence). Trimming at V came to 7 bases and at J to 5 bases, leaving 11 bases not matched to a gene. The CDR3 covers 15 residues. DNA for the CDR3: TGTGCCACCAAGGTAGCGGGAGTCCAATGGGAGACCCAGTACTTC. Its translation is CATKVAGVQWETQYF.

The V gene is TRBV7-9, the J gene TRBJ2-3, with D uncertain. The CDR3 extends over 16 amino acids. V was trimmed by 1 base and J by 3 bases, leaving 14 bases between them. Germline V gives CDR1 SEHNR, CDR2 FQNEAQ (reference sequence). CDR3 DNA: TGTGCCAGCAGCTTAGGGCCCGGCGGATCGACAGATACGCAGTATTTT. Residues: CASSLGPGGSTDTQYF.

The chain couples TRBV7-9 to TRBJ2-2; possible D gene TRBD2, 6 bases. The CDR3 length is 16 residues. Trimming shortened V by 5 bases and J by 3 bases, and 16 bases separated the two germline ends. Per germline, CDR1 SEHNR and CDR2 FQNEAQ (reference sequence). CDR3 amino acids: CASSPRTGADTGELFF. The CDR3, as DNA: TGTGCCAGCAGCCCCCGGACGGGAGCGGACACCGGGGAGCTGTTTTTT. The complete variable domain, with remaining parts taken from reference TRBV7-9 and TRBJ2-2, reads DTGVSQNPRHKITKRGQNVTFRCDPISEHNRLYWYRQTLGQGPEFLTYFQNEAQLEKSRLLSDRFSAERPKGSFSTLEIQRTEQGDSAMYLCASSPRTGADTGELFFGEGSRLTVL.

The sample holds a few counts of this clone. The genes are TRBV5-1 and TRBJ2-4; D may be TRBD1 (6 bases). Trimming shortened V by 3 bases and J by 8 bases, and 15 bases separated the two germline ends. The CDR3 has 14 amino acids. Germline V gene lookup returns CDR1 SGHRS and CDR2 YFSETQ. This chain's CDR3 is CASSSDRSGDIQYF. The CDR3 nucleotides are TGCGCCAGCAGCTCAGACAGGTCGGGCGACATTCAGTACTTC.

This clone came up a few times. The rearrangement links TRBV2 to TRBJ1-5; the D is unclear. The V end was cut by 4 bases, the J end by 0 bases, with 13 bases between. The CDR3 covers 16 residues. CDR1 and CDR2 (germline): SNHLY, FYNNEI. Written as DNA, the CDR3 is TGTGCCAGCAGTGGCATGGAGTATGATAGCAATCAGCCCCAGCATTTT. Its translation is CASSGMEYDSNQPQHF.

The chain carries TRBV15 and TRBJ2-2; the match to TRBD2 covers 11 bases. V lost 3 bases, J lost 6 bases, and 15 bases stayed unmatched. Germline CDR1 and CDR2: LNHNV and YYDKDF (reference sequence). CDR3 length equals 19 residues. The CDR3 protein is CATSRTRVISGRAAGELFF. In nucleotides, the CDR3 is TGTGCCACCAGCAGGACTAGGGTTATTAGCGGGAGGGCCGCCGGGGAGCTGTTTTTT. Drawing the rest from reference TRBV15 and TRBJ2-2, the complete variable domain is DAMVIQNPRYQVTQFGKPVTLSCSQTLNHNVMYWYQQKSSQAPKLLFHYYDKDFNNEADTPDNFQSRRPNTSFCFLDIRSPGLGDTAMYLCATSRTRVISGRAAGELFFGEGSRLTVL.

The J gene is TRBJ2-1, the V gene TRBV5-1; TRBD2 matches at 9 bases. Germline CDR1 SGHRS, CDR2 YFSETQ. Trimming cost V 4 bases and J 0 bases; bases outside gene matches: 5. The CDR3 is made up of 16 amino acids. Here the CDR3 reads CASSPISGSSYNEQFF. The CDR3 DNA is TGCGCCAGCAGCCCCATTAGCGGGAGCTCCTACAATGAGCAGTTCTTC.

This sequence joins TRBV5-1 and TRBJ2-1; D is perhaps TRBD1 (5 bases). V was shortened by 4 bases and J by 10 bases, with 12 bases between the two germline ends. The CDR3 loop spans 12 amino acids. The germline CDR1 and CDR2 sequences are SGHRS and YFSETQ. The CDR3 here is CASSEQGGEQFF. For the CDR3, the DNA is TGCGCCAGCAGCGAGCAGGGCGGCGAGCAGTTCTTC.

The V call is TRBV15, the J call TRBJ2-7, with 9 positions matching TRBD1. Unmatched junction bases numbered 9, after V lost 3 bases and J lost 6 bases. The CDR3 length is 15 residues. The germline V gene has CDR1 LNHNV and CDR2 YYDKDF (reference sequence). The CDR3 DNA reads TGTGCCACCAGCAGGGAGGGGACAGGGTGGAGCGAGCAGTACTTC. Encoded protein: CATSREGTGWSEQYF.

CDR3 in DNA: TGTGCCTGGAGCCCTACAGGAATCTATGGCTACACCTTC. Translation: CAWSPTGIYGYTF. The rearrangement uses TRBV30 and TRBJ1-2, with D tentatively TRBD1 (5 bases). The germline V gene encodes CDR1 GTSNPN and CDR2 SVGIG (reference sequence). The CDR3 has 13 amino acids. V lost 3 bases to trimming and J lost 4 bases, with 12 bases between them.

This clone appeared a few times. The J gene is TRBJ2-7, the V gene TRBV15; TRBD2 is a possible D gene (5 bases). CDR3 size: 14 residues. Germline values: CDR1 LNHNV, CDR2 YYDKDF (reference sequence). The V and J ends lost 1 base and 7 bases respectively, with 14 bases between them. CDR3 in amino acids: CATSRGDRSGEQYF. The CDR3 DNA reads as TGTGCCACCAGCAGAGGAGACCGGTCGGGGGAGCAGTACTTC. The variable domain in full, with the rest retrieved from reference TRBV15 and TRBJ2-7, is DAMVIQNPRYQVTQFGKPVTLSCSQTLNHNVMYWYQQKSSQAPKLLFHYYDKDFNNEADTPDNFQSRRPNTSFCFLDIRSPGLGDTAMYLCATSRGDRSGEQYFGPGTRLTVT.

This clone was seen at least ten times. The gene calls are TRBV15 and TRBJ2-7, with 9 bases fitting TRBD1. This CDR3 spans 17 amino acids. Germline CDR1 reads LNHNV; CDR2 reads YYDKDF (reference sequence). After removal of 0 bases from V and 5 bases from J, the junction contained 11 bases not matched to a gene. The CDR3 spells CATSRDFMDRGSHEQYF. DNA for the CDR3: TGTGCCACCAGCAGAGATTTTATGGACAGGGGTTCCCACGAGCAGTACTTC.

The rearrangement links TRBV6-5 to TRBJ2-2; TRBD2 agrees at 11 bases. Germline loops: CDR1 MNHEY, CDR2 SVGAGI. The CDR3 is 14 amino acids. Trimming took 7 bases from V and 7 from J; bases not matched to a gene: 5. DNA for the CDR3: TGTGCCAGCATCACTAGCGGGAGTGTCGGGGAGCTGTTTTTT. Translating it yields CASITSGSVGELFF.

The rearrangement joins TRBV5-1 to TRBJ2-2, with TRBD2 matching 7 bases. Germline V gene data show CDR1 as SGHRS and CDR2 as YFSETQ. V gave up 2 bases and J gave up 6 bases; unmatched junction bases: 7. This CDR3 region has 15 residues. The CDR3 sequence: CASSLAGLVSGELFF. The CDR3 DNA reads TGCGCCAGCAGCTTAGCGGGACTGGTATCCGGGGAGCTGTTTTTT.

The chain has TRBV19 and TRBJ1-5; no definite D call. Trimming cost V 3 bases and J 9 bases, with 12 bases left between them. The CDR3 consists of 13 residues. The germline CDR1 and CDR2 sequences are LNHDA and SQIVND (reference sequence). In DNA, the CDR3 is TGTGCCAGTAGTATGATAGACATTTCGCCCCAGCATTTT. This encodes CASSMIDISPQHF.

The genes are TRBV5-5 and TRBJ2-7; 7 bases agree with TRBD2. In germline, CDR1 is SGHKS, CDR2 YYEKEE (reference sequence). Trimming removed 4 bases from V and 7 bases from J; junction bases left unmatched: 14. The CDR3 is 15 residues long. The DNA for the CDR3 is TGTGCCAGCAGCCGCGACGCGGGGGAGCTATCGGAGCAGTACTTC. Its protein is CASSRDAGELSEQYF.

The chain couples TRBV9 to TRBJ2-2; 8 nucleotides match TRBD2. CDR3 size: 16 residues. Germline loops: CDR1 SGDLS, CDR2 YYNGEE. Unmatched junction bases numbered 8, after V lost 1 base and J lost 6 bases. This CDR3 is CASSVYSSGLSGELFF. The CDR3 DNA sequence: TGTGCCAGCAGCGTATACTCTAGCGGGCTCTCCGGGGAGCTGTTTTTT. The full variable domain, its missing parts supplied by reference TRBV9 and TRBJ2-2, is DSGVTQTPKHLITATGQRVTLRCSPRSGDLSVYWYQQSLDQGLQFLIQYYNGEERAKGNILERFSAQQFPDLHSELNLSSLELGDSALYFCASSVYSSGLSGELFFGEGSRLTVL.

This clone showed up just a few times. The rearrangement links TRBV2 to TRBJ2-1; TRBD2 matches 14 bases. The CDR3 has 15 residues. The ends lost 5 bases at V and 9 bases at J; junction bases unmatched: 6. In germline, CDR1 is SNHLY, CDR2 FYNNEI. CDR3 DNA sequence: TGTGCCAGCAGTTACGGACTAGCGGGAGGTAGTGAGCAGTTCTTC. This sequence encodes CASSYGLAGGSEQFF.